This entry lists 9 T cell receptor beta chains sequenced from one sample in a study of blood T cell repertoires in COVID-19. Method: immunoSEQ multiplex PCR; TCRdb's copy keeps in-frame clones and lacks some. Among under 250,000 clones listed, roughly 90% were seen once. The sequencing input was peripheral blood. The receptors shown here come from a woman aged 55 to 70 with acute or convalescent COVID-19.

The chain links TRBV7-2 to TRBJ2-2; tentatively, D is TRBD2 (6 bases). The V end was cut by 5 bases, the J end by 7 bases, with 17 bases between. This CDR3 spans 15 amino acids. Germline CDR1 reads SGHTA; CDR2 reads FQGNSA. The DNA for the CDR3 is TGTGCCAGCAGCCTAACGGGAGACGGGAACGGGGAGCTGTTTTTT. Protein sequence: CASSLTGDGNGELFF.

The chain joins TRBV11-3 to TRBJ1-1; 8 bases fit TRBD1. The germline V gene has CDR1 SGHNT and CDR2 YENEEA. The CDR3 loop spans 15 amino acids. V dropped 5 bases and J dropped 5; count of bases not matched to a gene: 10. The CDR3, as DNA: TGTGCCAGCAGCCCGGGGCAGGGGGCGAGGACTGAAGCTTTCTTT. Amino acid sequence: CASSPGQGARTEAFF.

This clone was seen just once. The J gene is TRBJ1-5, the V gene TRBV30, with no clear D. The CDR3 is 15 residues long. V lost 2 bases, J lost 4 bases, and 15 bases lay in between. The germline gives CDR1 GTSNPN, CDR2 SVGIG (reference sequence). CDR3 bases: TGTGCCTGGAGTTTCGGGTCCTCGGGAAATCAGCCCCAGCATTTT. This codes for CAWSFGSSGNQPQHF.

This chain links TRBV5-1 with TRBJ1-1, with D perhaps matching TRBD1 (6 bases). CDR3 length: 14 amino acids. V was clipped by 2 bases and J by 1 base, with 9 bases between them. Germline V gene data show CDR1 as SGHRS and CDR2 as YFSETQ. Here the CDR3 reads CASSLRTANTEAFF. The CDR3 region has the DNA TGCGCCAGCAGCTTAAGGACAGCGAACACTGAAGCTTTCTTT.

V is TRBV28 and J is TRBJ2-7, with 9 bases matching TRBD1. Trimming at V came to 3 bases and at J to 7 bases, leaving 13 bases not matched to a gene. This CDR3 is built from 16 residues. CDR1 is MDHEN, CDR2 SYDVKM, per germline. The CDR3 region is CASSFGTGTGTQEQYF. CDR3 nucleotide sequence: TGTGCCAGCAGTTTCGGCACCGGGACAGGGACTCAAGAGCAGTACTTC.

This sequence joins TRBV3-1 (or the pseudogene TRBV3-2) and TRBJ2-5; 9 bases line up with TRBD2. The CDR3 covers 17 residues. Germline V gives CDR1 LGHDT, CDR2 YNNKEL (reference sequence). The V and J ends lost 1 base and 5 bases, in that order; junction bases with no gene match: 11. Here the CDR3 reads CASSQVYGGRGGETQYF. In DNA form, the CDR3 reads TGTGCCAGCAGCCAAGTGTACGGCGGGAGGGGAGGGGAGACCCAGTACTTC.

This clone was seen a single time. This chain connects TRBV15 to TRBJ1-5, with D perhaps matching TRBD1 (5 bases). Between the trimmed V and J ends, which lost 0 bases and 6 bases, there was a span of 12 bases. Germline V gene lookup returns CDR1 LNHNV and CDR2 YYDKDF (reference sequence). The CDR3 consists of 15 residues. In nucleotides, the CDR3 is TGTGCCACCAGCAGAGATCTGACGGGGGGTCAGCCCCAGCATTTT. Amino acids: CATSRDLTGGQPQHF.

This chain joins TRBV7-8 and TRBJ2-7; TRBD1 agrees at 7 bases. The CDR3 contains 12 residues. Losses at the gene ends were 5 bases for V and 4 bases for J; bases not matched to a gene: 2. CDR1 SGHVS and CDR2 FQNEAQ come from the germline V gene. In DNA, the CDR3 is TGTGCCAGCAGCCTGGGACAGTACGAGCAGTACTTC. It codes for CASSLGQYEQYF.

The chain employs TRBV25-1 and TRBJ2-1; 8 bases map to TRBD1. The CDR3 sequence is 15 residues long. Trimming cost V 5 bases and J 8 bases; bases outside gene matches: 11. Germline V lookup: CDR1 MGHDK, CDR2 SYGVNS. Written as DNA, the CDR3 is TGTGCCAGCAGTTCGGCAGGGGGCGGAAGGGATGAGCAGTTCTTC. Encoded protein: CASSSAGGGRDEQFF.